This paragraph reports one T cell receptor beta chain. Antigen: not known. The CDR3 length is 13 residues. With 1 base removed from V and 2 bases from J, the gap between germline ends came to 5 bases. Per the germline V gene, CDR1 is SGHTA and CDR2 is FQGTGA. These data originate in a study of beta chain features in type 1 diabetes. Study findings and constraints: In every one of the four CD4+ subsets, TCRB CDR3s were moderately but significantly shorter in Type 1 diabetes patients.

CD4+ cells of the naive, central memory, regulatory and stem cell-like memory types were sorted via CD45RO/CCR7/CD25/CD127/CD95/CD27. The study reverse transcribed the entire isolated RNA, so it sequenced expressed TCRB transcripts. Average reads for naive, central memory and regulatory T cell samples were about 3.57 million. Sequencing was performed with immunoSEQ multiplex PCR; in TCRdb, only in-frame clones are kept and a portion is missing. The sample consists of 300,000 to 400,000 clones, roughly 13% of them appearing once. The chain links TRBV7-3 to TRBJ1-1; D is uncertain. Sequenced sample: naive CD4+ T cells from blood. This receptor was identified in a woman under 30 with type 1 diabetes. For the CDR3, the DNA is TGTGCCAGCAGCTTAAGTGGCAACACTGAAGCTTTCTTT. Amino acid sequence: CASSLSGNTEAFF.